This T cell receptor (beta chain) is drawn from a study of CD8 T cells in Susac syndrome. Study in general: Blood was drawn from patients with Susac syndrome. At that point, they were therapy-naive, on corticosteroids, or on intravenous immunoglobulin alone. Overall study findings and caveats: By the study's own acknowledgment, its TCR sequencing and HLA analysis included relatively few individuals.

Points on this clonotype: Its target is unknown.

The RNA input was about 0.45 to 1 ug, and it was reverse transcribed with random hexamers. TCRdb fed the immunoSEQ multiplex PCR reads into MiXCR, producing one record per CDR3 protein. This table holds some 190,000 distinct CDR3 sequences, about 95% found once. Patients with Susac syndrome met diagnostic criteria that were recently defined for definite or probable disease. CDR3 size: 11 residues. The V and J ends lost 10 bases and 2 bases respectively, with 6 bases between them. This sequence was found in a human donor with Susac syndrome. The J gene is TRBJ1-5, the V gene TRBV12-3 or TRBV12-4; D is possibly TRBD1 (6 bases). The sequenced sample consisted of CD4+ T cells from PBMCs. CDR3 DNA sequence: TGTGCCAAGGGGGGCAATCAGCCCCAGCATTTT. Protein sequence: CAKGGNQPQHF.